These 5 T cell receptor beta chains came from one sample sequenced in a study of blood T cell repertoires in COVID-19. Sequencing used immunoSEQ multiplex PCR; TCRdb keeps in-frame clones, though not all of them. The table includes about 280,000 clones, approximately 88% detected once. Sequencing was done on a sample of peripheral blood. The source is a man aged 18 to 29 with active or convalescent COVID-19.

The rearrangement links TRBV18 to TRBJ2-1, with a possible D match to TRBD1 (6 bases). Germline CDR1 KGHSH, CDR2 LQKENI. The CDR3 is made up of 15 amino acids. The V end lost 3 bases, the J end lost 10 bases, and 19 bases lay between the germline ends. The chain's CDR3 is CASSPTISTGHEQFF. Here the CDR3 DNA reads TGTGCCAGCTCACCTACTATATCGACAGGCCACGAGCAGTTCTTC.

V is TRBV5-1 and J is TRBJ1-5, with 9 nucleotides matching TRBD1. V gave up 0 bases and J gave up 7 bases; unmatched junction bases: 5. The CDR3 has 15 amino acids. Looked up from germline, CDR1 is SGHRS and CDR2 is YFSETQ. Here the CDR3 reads CASSLGTGVKQPQHF. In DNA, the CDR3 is TGCGCCAGCAGCTTGGGGACAGGGGTGAAACAGCCCCAGCATTTT.

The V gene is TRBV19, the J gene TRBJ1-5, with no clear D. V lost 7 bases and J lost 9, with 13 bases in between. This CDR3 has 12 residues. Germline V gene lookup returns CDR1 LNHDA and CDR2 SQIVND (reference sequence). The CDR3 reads CASTAALGPQHF. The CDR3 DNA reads TGTGCCAGTACGGCAGCGCTCGGGCCCCAGCATTTT.

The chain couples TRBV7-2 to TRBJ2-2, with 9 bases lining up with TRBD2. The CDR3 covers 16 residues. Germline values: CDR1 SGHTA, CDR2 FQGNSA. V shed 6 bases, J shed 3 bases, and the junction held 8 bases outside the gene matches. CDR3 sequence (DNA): TGTGCCAGCAGTTCCGCGGGGGGGCGGTACACCGGGGAGCTGTTTTTT. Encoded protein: CASSSAGGRYTGELFF.

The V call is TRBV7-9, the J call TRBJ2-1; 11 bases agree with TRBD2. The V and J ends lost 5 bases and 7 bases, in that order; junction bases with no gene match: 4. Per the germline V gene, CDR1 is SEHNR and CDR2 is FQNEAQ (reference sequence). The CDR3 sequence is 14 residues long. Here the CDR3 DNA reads TGTGCCAGCAGCACTAGCGGGGGCAAAAATGAGCAGTTCTTC. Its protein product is CASSTSGGKNEQFF.